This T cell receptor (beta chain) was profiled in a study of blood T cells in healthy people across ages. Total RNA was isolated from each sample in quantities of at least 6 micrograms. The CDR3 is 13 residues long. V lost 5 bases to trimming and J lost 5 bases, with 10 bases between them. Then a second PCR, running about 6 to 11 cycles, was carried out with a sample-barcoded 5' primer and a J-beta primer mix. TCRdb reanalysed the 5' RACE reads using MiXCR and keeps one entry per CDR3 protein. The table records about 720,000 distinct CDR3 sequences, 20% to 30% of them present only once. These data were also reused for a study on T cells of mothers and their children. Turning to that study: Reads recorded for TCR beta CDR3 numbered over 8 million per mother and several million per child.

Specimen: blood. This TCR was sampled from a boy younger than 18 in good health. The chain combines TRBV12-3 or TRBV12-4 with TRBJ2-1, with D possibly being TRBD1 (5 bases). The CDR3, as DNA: TGTGCCAGCAGTGGCCGGACAAACAATGAGCAGTTCTTC. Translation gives CASSGRTNNEQFF.